The TCR beta chain described here comes from a study of identical twins' blood T cells. Study at large: Roughly 51 million reads covered about six alpha-chain and about six beta-chain libraries. Study-wide points: Abundant TCRbeta CDR3s overlapped more between twins than with unrelated donors. Even for out-of-frame TCRbeta, twins reportedly shared V gene usage much more than unrelated donors. Shared CDR3 clonotype counts between two donors mainly tracked the product of their cloneset sizes, twins included.

TCRdb re-called the 5' RACE reads through MiXCR, storing one row per CDR3 protein. The top ten clones hold 6% to 7% of a sample with around 380,000 distinct CDR3 sequences, roughly 30% of them seen once. CDR3 size: 14 residues. CDR1 SGHRS and CDR2 YFSETQ come from the germline V gene. Trimming shortened V by 0 bases and J by 6 bases, and 10 bases separated the two germline ends. This clonotype occurred a few times. What it binds is unknown. The material sequenced was PBMCs. The V gene is TRBV5-1, the J gene TRBJ1-5; D is possibly TRBD1 (6 bases). The receptor was derived from a woman between 18 and 50 years old in good health. The CDR3, as DNA: TGCGCCAGCAGCTTGGTAACAGGGTCTCAGCCCCAGCATTTT. It codes for CASSLVTGSQPQHF.